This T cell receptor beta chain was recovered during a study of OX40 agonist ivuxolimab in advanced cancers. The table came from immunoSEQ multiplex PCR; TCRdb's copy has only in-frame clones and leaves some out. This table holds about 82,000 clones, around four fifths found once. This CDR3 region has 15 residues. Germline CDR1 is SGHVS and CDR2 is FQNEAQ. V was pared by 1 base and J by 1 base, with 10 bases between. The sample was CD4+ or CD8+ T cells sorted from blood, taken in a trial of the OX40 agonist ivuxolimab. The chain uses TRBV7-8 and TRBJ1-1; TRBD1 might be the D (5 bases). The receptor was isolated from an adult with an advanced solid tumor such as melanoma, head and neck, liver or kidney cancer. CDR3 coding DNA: TGTGCCAGCAGCTTAGAGGGCAGGGCGAACACTGAAGCTTTCTTT. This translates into CASSLEGRANTEAFF.